These 9 T cell receptor beta chains were all obtained from the same sample, sequenced in a study of cytomegalovirus exposure and HLA in healthy donors. The PCR ran on 60 Vbeta and 13 Jbeta primers. Assay used: immunoSEQ multiplex PCR; TCRdb lists only in-frame clones, some missing. The sample includes 200,000 to 250,000 clones, 77% of them seen just once. The sequencing sample was made of PBMCs. Source of these receptors: an older woman in good health and CMV-seropositive.

The J gene is TRBJ2-5, the V gene TRBV27; 7 nucleotides match TRBD2. V was pared by 3 bases and J by 5 bases, with 9 bases of the junction left unmatched. CDR1 and CDR2 (germline): MNHEY, SMNVEV (reference sequence). CDR3 length: 15 amino acids. CDR3 protein: CASSFVSAGRETQYF. The CDR3, as DNA: TGTGCCAGCAGTTTCGTCTCAGCGGGGCGGGAGACCCAGTACTTC.

The V call is TRBV5-1, the J call TRBJ2-3; D is unclear. V lost 4 bases, J lost 1 base, and 13 bases lay in between. The CDR3 runs to 15 residues. Germline values: CDR1 SGHRS, CDR2 YFSETQ. The CDR3 sequence: CASSVAPGGTDTQYF. The CDR3 DNA sequence: TGCGCCAGCAGCGTTGCTCCTGGAGGCACAGATACGCAGTATTTT.

The rearrangement joins TRBV11-2 to TRBJ2-5; D might be TRBD1 (5 bases). Judging by the DNA end, TRBJ2-7 fits better; the J call may be wrong. CDR1 and CDR2 from the germline V gene are SGHAT and FQNNGV. The CDR3 spans 13 residues. CDR3 loop: CASSFQGAYEQYF. CDR3 coding DNA: TGTGCCAGCAGCTTCCAGGGCGCCTACGAGCAGTACTTC.

The table lists this clone with a few counts. The chain combines TRBV5-1 with TRBJ1-5; maybe TRBD1 (5 bases). In germline, CDR1 is SGHRS, CDR2 YFSETQ. CDR3 length equals 15 residues. Between the trimmed V and J ends, which lost 4 bases and 0 bases, there was a span of 11 bases. Here the CDR3 reads CASSLQGHSNQPQHF. CDR3 nucleotides: TGCGCCAGCAGCCTCCAGGGTCATAGCAATCAGCCCCAGCATTTT.

In its sample, this clone was seen a few times. The V call is TRBV19, the J call TRBJ2-1; 10 positions agree with TRBD1. J was trimmed by 9 bases and V by 1 base; bases with no gene match: 3. The length of the CDR3 is 14 residues. The germline gives CDR1 LNHDA, CDR2 SQIVND (reference sequence). The CDR3 loop is CASSIGTGGREQFF. CDR3 in DNA: TGTGCCAGTAGTATAGGGACAGGGGGACGTGAGCAGTTCTTC.

This chain connects TRBV11-2 to TRBJ2-7, with 12 bases matching TRBD1. The CDR3 sequence is 14 residues long. V shed 6 bases and J 7 bases; nucleotides not matched to a gene: 7. In germline, CDR1 is SGHAT, CDR2 FQNNGV. The CDR3 loop reads CASSAGQGAREQYF. The CDR3 DNA sequence: TGTGCCAGCAGTGCGGGACAGGGGGCCAGAGAGCAGTACTTC.

The chain uses TRBV15 and TRBJ1-1; perhaps TRBD1 as D (5 bases). The CDR3 length is 16 residues. V lost 2 bases, J lost 0 bases, and 13 bases lay in between. Germline-derived CDR1 and CDR2 are LNHNV and YYDKDF (reference sequence). As DNA, the CDR3 is TGTGCCACCAGCAGACCCGGAGAGACAGTGAACACTGAAGCTTTCTTT. Translation: CATSRPGETVNTEAFF. Based on the CDR3 plus reference TRBV15 and TRBJ1-1, the full variable domain is DAMVIQNPRYQVTQFGKPVTLSCSQTLNHNVMYWYQQKSSQAPKLLFHYYDKDFNNEADTPDNFQSRRPNTSFCFLDIRSPGLGDTAMYLCATSRPGETVNTEAFFGQGTRLTVV.

This clone was detected only a few times. The rearrangement uses TRBV6-5 and TRBJ2-7; 10 nucleotides line up with TRBD2. Germline CDR1 reads MNHEY; CDR2 reads SVGAGI. The V and J ends lost 6 bases and 3 bases, in that order; junction bases with no gene match: 8. The CDR3 loop spans 15 amino acids. CDR3 amino acids: CASSSSGSGNYEQYF. The DNA for the CDR3 is TGTGCCAGCAGCTCTAGCGGGAGTGGGAACTACGAGCAGTACTTC.

The chain is built from TRBV19 and TRBJ2-7; maybe TRBD1 (5 bases). V lost 2 bases and J lost 5, with 10 bases in between. The CDR3 covers 13 residues. Germline V gene data show CDR1 as LNHDA and CDR2 as SQIVND (reference sequence). Here the CDR3 DNA reads TGTGCCAGTAGTATACAGGGATTCCACGAGCAGTACTTC. It is translated as CASSIQGFHEQYF. The complete variable domain, with remaining parts taken from reference TRBV19 and TRBJ2-7, reads DGGITQSPKYLFRKEGQNVTLSCEQNLNHDAMYWYRQDPGQGLRLIYYSQIVNDFQKGDIAEGYSVSREKKESFPLTVTSAQKNPTAFYLCASSIQGFHEQYFGPGTRLTVT.